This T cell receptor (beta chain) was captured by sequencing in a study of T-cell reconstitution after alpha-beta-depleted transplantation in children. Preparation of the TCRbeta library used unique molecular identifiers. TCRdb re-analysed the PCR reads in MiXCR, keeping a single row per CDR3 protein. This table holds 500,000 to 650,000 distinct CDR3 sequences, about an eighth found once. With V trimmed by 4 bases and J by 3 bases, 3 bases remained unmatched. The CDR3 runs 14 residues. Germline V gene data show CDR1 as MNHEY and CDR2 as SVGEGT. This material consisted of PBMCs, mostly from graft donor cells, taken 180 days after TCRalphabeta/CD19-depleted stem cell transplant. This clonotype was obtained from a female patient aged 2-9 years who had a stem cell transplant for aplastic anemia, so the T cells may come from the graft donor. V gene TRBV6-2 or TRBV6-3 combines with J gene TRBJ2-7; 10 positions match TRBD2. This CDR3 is CASSSGTSDYEQYV. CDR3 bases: TGTGCCAGCAGTTCCGGGACTAGCGACTACGAGCAGTACGTC.